Listed below are T cell receptor beta chains from one sample, sequenced in a study of cytomegalovirus exposure and HLA in healthy donors. Clones were sequenced by immunoSEQ multiplex PCR, and TCRdb holds only the in-frame ones, with some missing. The sample includes hundreds of thousands of clones, roughly 90% seen only once; the top ten take roughly 0.93%. Sequencing was done on a sample of PBMCs. All receptors come from a woman between 18 and 29 years old in good health and CMV-seronegative. Both conserved end residues are part of each CDR3. D genes are given only for firm matches. Rows may omit the clone size; those that give it use once, few, many or a size class.

V gene,clone size,D gene,J gene,CDR3 DNA,CDR3 protein
TRBV7-3,few,NA,TRBJ2-2,TGTGCCAGCAGCTTAGGCCCGTACACCGGGGAGCTGTTTTTT,CASSLGPYTGELFF
TRBV4-1,NA,TRBD1,TRBJ2-7,TGCGCCAGCAGCCCAACCGGGACAGACGAGCAGTACTTC,CASSPTGTDEQYF
TRBV19,few,TRBD1,TRBJ1-2,TGTGCCAGTAGTATAGACACGGGACAGTACTATGGCTACACCTTC,CASSIDTGQYYGYTF
TRBV6-5,once,NA,TRBJ2-2,TGTGCCAGCAGTTACTTCGCGGGGCGGGGCACCGGGGAGCTGTTTTTT,CASSYFAGRGTGELFF
TRBV5-1,NA,TRBD2,TRBJ2-3,TGCGCCAGCAGCCGCCGGGAGGTAGCGGTCACAGATACGCAGTATTTT,CASSRREVAVTDTQYF
TRBV2,NA,NA,TRBJ2-2,TGTGCCAGCAATGCTAGCCCCGGGGAGCTGTTTTTT,CASNASPGELFF
TRBV28,NA,NA,TRBJ1-2,TGTGCCACCCACGAGTCCCTAAACTATGGCTACACCTTC,CATHESLNYGYTF
TRBV5-1,NA,NA,TRBJ2-7,TGCGCCAGCAGCTTACAGGAATCCTACGAGCAGTACTTC,CASSLQESYEQYF
TRBV25-1,few,TRBD1,TRBJ1-6,TGTGCCAGCAGTGAAGGGCCGGGACAGGGTAATTCACCCCTCCACTTT,CASSEGPGQGNSPLHF
TRBV6-5,NA,NA,TRBJ1-2,TGTGCCAGCACCACGGGGGGATTGGGTTACTGGGGCTACACCTTC,CASTTGGLGYWGYTF
TRBV5-1,NA,TRBD1,TRBJ2-3,TGCGCCAGTAGGACAGGCCTAGGAGATACGCAGTATTTT,CASRTGLGDTQYF
TRBV27,NA,NA,TRBJ2-7,TGTGCCAGCAGTCCATGGTCCAGCTCCTACGAGCAGTACTTC,CASSPWSSSYEQYF
TRBV7-3,NA,TRBD2,TRBJ2-7,TGTGCCAGCAGCTTGAGCGGGAGCGAGTCCTACGAGCAGTACTTC,CASSLSGSESYEQYF
TRBV27,NA,TRBD2,TRBJ2-1,TGTGCCAGCAGTTTAGAACTAGCGGGAGTCAATGAGCAGTTCTTC,CASSLELAGVNEQFF
TRBV28,NA,NA,TRBJ1-1,TGTGCCAGCAGTTCACCTAGACCCACAGGGAAGGTCACTGAAGCTTTCTTT,CASSSPRPTGKVTEAFF
TRBV6-1,NA,TRBD1,TRBJ2-7,TGTGCCAGCAGTGACGAAAGACAGGGGGCCTACGAGCAGTACTTC,CASSDERQGAYEQYF
TRBV15,NA,TRBD1,TRBJ1-2,TGTGCCACCAGCAGAGTTGGGACAGGGGCCGCGATCTATGGCTACACCTTC,CATSRVGTGAAIYGYTF
TRBV7-8,once,NA,TRBJ1-1,TGTGCCAGCAGCTTAGTCACAGTGAACACTGAAGCTTTCTTT,CASSLVTVNTEAFF
TRBV27,NA,TRBD1,TRBJ2-7,TGTGCCAGCAGTTGGGGACAGCCAACCTACGAGCAGTACTTC,CASSWGQPTYEQYF
TRBV28,NA,TRBD1,TRBJ2-3,TGTGCCAGCAGTTCGGGACAGGGCGGCACAGATACGCAGTATTTT,CASSSGQGGTDTQYF
TRBV11-2,NA,NA,TRBJ2-7,TGTGCCAGCAGCTTAGATCGAGTAGGGGGTCTTTACGAGCAGTACTTC,CASSLDRVGGLYEQYF
TRBV7-2,once,TRBD1,TRBJ2-1,TGTGCCAGCAGCTTAGTGGGGACAGGGAACAATGAGCAGTTCTTC,CASSLVGTGNNEQFF
TRBV10-1,NA,TRBD1,TRBJ1-4,TGCGCCAGCAGTGAGTCGGGACAGGATAATGAAAAACTGTTTTTT,CASSESGQDNEKLFF
TRBV28,NA,NA,TRBJ2-5,TGTGCCAGCAGTTTATGGAGCCAAGAGACCCAGTACTTC,CASSLWSQETQYF
TRBV2,NA,TRBD2,TRBJ2-1,TGTGCCAGCACCGGGACTAGGGCCCTAAAGAATGAGCAGTTCTTC,CASTGTRALKNEQFF
TRBV10-2,NA,TRBD1,TRBJ2-7,TGCGCCAGCAAAAGACAGGGGGCCTACGAGCAGTACTTC,CASKRQGAYEQYF
TRBV7-2,NA,NA,TRBJ2-3,TGTGCCAGCAGCTCCCAGGGCACAGATACGCAGTATTTT,CASSSQGTDTQYF
TRBV15,few,TRBD1,TRBJ2-7,TGTGCCACCAGCAGAGATTTCGGGACAGGGGACGAGCAGTACTTC,CATSRDFGTGDEQYF
TRBV9,NA,TRBD1,TRBJ1-2,TGTGCCAGCAGCCCACCTTGGGACAGGGGTGGGTATGGCTACACCTTC,CASSPPWDRGGYGYTF
TRBV7-9,NA,TRBD1,TRBJ2-7,TGTGCCAGCAGCCAGACAGGGGACTCCCGGGGGGAGCAGTACTTC,CASSQTGDSRGEQYF
TRBV11-2,NA,TRBD1,TRBJ1-3,TGTGCCAGCAGCTTAGAGGACAGGCGGGGAAACACCATATATTTT,CASSLEDRRGNTIYF
TRBV18,once,NA,TRBJ1-2,TGTGCCAGCTCACTGGGCTGGGACACCCAAGATGGCTACACCTTC,CASSLGWDTQDGYTF
TRBV9,NA,NA,TRBJ1-4,TGTGCCAGCACACCTCAGGCAGGGGCAGGTGAAAAACTGTTTTTT,CASTPQAGAGEKLFF
TRBV5-1,NA,TRBD1,TRBJ2-1,TGCGCCAGCAGCTTCAGGACAGGGTTTAGAGATGAGCAGTTCTTC,CASSFRTGFRDEQFF
TRBV4-1,NA,TRBD1,TRBJ2-7,TGCGCCAGCAGCCTACAGGGGGACGGCGACGAGCAGTACTTC,CASSLQGDGDEQYF
TRBV27,NA,NA,TRBJ2-7,TGTGCCAGCAGTTTTCGCTCTCCCCCCCGGGAGCAGTACTTC,CASSFRSPPREQYF
TRBV25-1,NA,NA,TRBJ2-4,TGTGCCAGCGCAAACAAACACAGCGGAACCAAAAACATTCAGTACTTC,CASANKHSGTKNIQYF
TRBV4-1,NA,TRBD2,TRBJ2-3,TGCGCCAGCAGCCAAAACCTTTGGACTAGCGGCACAGATACGCAGTATTTT,CASSQNLWTSGTDTQYF
TRBV7-2,NA,NA,TRBJ2-7,TGTGCCAGCAGCCAAGCGGTTTCCTACGAGCAGTACTTC,CASSQAVSYEQYF
TRBV5-1,NA,NA,TRBJ2-3,TGCGCCAGCAGCCCTATTGTCGGCGGGAGCACAGATACGCAGTATTTT,CASSPIVGGSTDTQYF
TRBV6-1,NA,NA,TRBJ1-5,TGTGCCAGCAGTGAAAGGGGGGCGGGGGTCAATCAGCCCCAGCATTTT,CASSERGAGVNQPQHF
TRBV6-5,NA,NA,TRBJ1-1,TGTGCCAGCAGTTACGGGGGCGTGAGGACTGAAGCTTTCTTT,CASSYGGVRTEAFF
TRBV14,NA,NA,TRBJ2-7,TGTGCCAGCAGCCTTCGCGATCCCCTACGGGAGCAGTACTTC,CASSLRDPLREQYF
TRBV19,once,TRBD1,TRBJ1-3,TGTGCCAGTAAAAGCCATCTTGGGGACAGGGGGCTCGGAAACACCATATATTTT,CASKSHLGDRGLGNTIYF
TRBV28,NA,TRBD1,TRBJ1-1,TGTGCCAGCAGATTGCCGGGACAGTTGAACACTGAAGCTTTCTTT,CASRLPGQLNTEAFF